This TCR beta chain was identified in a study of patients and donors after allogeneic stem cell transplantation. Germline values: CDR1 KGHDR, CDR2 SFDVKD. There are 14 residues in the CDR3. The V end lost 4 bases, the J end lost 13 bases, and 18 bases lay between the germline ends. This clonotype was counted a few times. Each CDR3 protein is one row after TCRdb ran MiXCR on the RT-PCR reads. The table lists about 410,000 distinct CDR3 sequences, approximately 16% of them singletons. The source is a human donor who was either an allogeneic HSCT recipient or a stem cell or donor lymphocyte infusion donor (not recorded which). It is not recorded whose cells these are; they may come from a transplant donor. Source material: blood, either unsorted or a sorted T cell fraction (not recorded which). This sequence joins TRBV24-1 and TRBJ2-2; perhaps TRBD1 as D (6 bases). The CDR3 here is CATSEIFPDSGLFF. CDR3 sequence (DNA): TGTGCCACCAGTGAAATCTTTCCGGACAGTGGGCTGTTTTTT.